Presented here are 11 T cell receptor beta chains from one specimen sequenced in a study of T cells in Graves' hyperthyroidism and ophthalmopathy. Using RNA transcripts as the source, TCR beta CDR3 regions were amplified. Using the HTBI primer set, a first-round RT-PCR was run on the TCR CDR3. TCRdb re-derived calls from the multiplex PCR reads in MiXCR, one entry per CDR3 protein. This sample has 550,000 to 700,000 distinct CDR3 sequences, with approximately 44% found just once. Sequencing used peripheral blood or thyroid tissue (not recorded which). These receptors were taken from an adult woman with Graves' disease, either hyperthyroidism or ophthalmopathy (not recorded which).

This clonotype was counted at least ten times. The chain recombines TRBV6-5 with TRBJ1-2, with TRBD1 matching over 7 bases. Trimming at V came to 6 bases and at J to 8 bases, leaving 3 bases not matched to a gene. CDR3 length equals 11 residues. The germline CDR1 and CDR2 sequences are MNHEY and SVGAGI. The CDR3 is CASRTGWGYTF. The CDR3 DNA is TGTGCCAGCAGGACAGGGTGGGGCTACACCTTC.

The chain employs TRBV2 and TRBJ1-2, with 10 bases that match TRBD1. The CDR3 covers 14 residues. Germline trimming cut 2 bases from V and 5 bases from J; bases unmatched to any gene: 2. The germline CDR1 and CDR2 sequences are SNHLY and FYNNEI. CDR3 sequence (DNA): TGTGCCAGCAGTGAATTGGGACAGGGGTATGGCTACACCTTC. This translates into CASSELGQGYGYTF.

This clonotype was counted at least ten times. This chain uses TRBV20-1 with TRBJ1-4, with a possible D match to TRBD1 (5 bases). Trimming removed 4 bases from V and 3 bases from J, with 12 bases in between. The length of the CDR3 is 14 residues. Germline CDR1 reads DFQATT; CDR2 reads SNEGSKA (reference sequence). The CDR3, as DNA: TGCAGTGCTACCGCGGGGGTGGCTAATGAAAAACTGTTTTTT. This translates into CSATAGVANEKLFF.

V usage is TRBV5-1 and J usage is TRBJ2-5; D is uncertain. Trimming pared 3 bases from V and 3 bases from J, leaving 6 bases between. Germline CDR1 is SGHRS and CDR2 is YFSETQ. There are 12 residues in the CDR3. Written as DNA, the CDR3 is TGCGCCAGCAGCTCACTCAAAGAGACCCAGTACTTC. Translation gives CASSSLKETQYF.

CDR3 nucleotide sequence: TGTGCCAGCAGTAACGACCCACTGGGGCAGTACTTC. Its translation is CASSNDPLGQYF. This sequence joins TRBV27 and TRBJ2-7; D gene unclear. Trimming took off 5 bases at V and 9 bases at J, with 14 bases between the two ends. Germline CDR1 MNHEY, CDR2 SMNVEV (reference sequence). The CDR3 extends over 12 amino acids.

At least ten counts were recorded for this clonotype. The chain couples TRBV12-3 or TRBV12-4 to TRBJ1-2; 7 positions agree with TRBD1. The CDR3 loop spans 14 amino acids. Trimming removed 3 bases from V and 4 bases from J; junction bases left unmatched: 5. CDR3 sequence: CASSFQGGIYGYTF. CDR3 DNA: TGTGCCAGCAGTTTTCAGGGGGGGATCTATGGCTACACCTTC.

This chain joins TRBV2 and TRBJ2-3, with D hard to call. The germline CDR1 and CDR2 sequences are SNHLY and FYNNEI. The CDR3 covers 11 residues. Trimming removed 6 bases at V and 5 bases at J, with 6 bases between. CDR3: CASSRLDTQYF. Here the CDR3 DNA reads TGTGCCAGCAGCCGTCTAGATACGCAGTATTTT. The whole variable domain, remainder taken from reference TRBV2 and TRBJ2-3, is EPEVTQTPSHQVTQMGQEVILRCVPISNHLYFYWYRQILGQKVEFLVSFYNNEISEKSEIFDDQFSVERPDGSNFTLKIRSTKLEDSAMYFCASSRLDTQYFGPGTRLTVL.

This clonotype was recorded a few times. The CDR3 protein is CASSLRGVGQNTGELFF. The CDR3 coding sequence is TGTGCCAGCAGCTTACGGGGGGTTGGTCAGAACACCGGGGAGCTGTTTTTT. The chain couples TRBV28 to TRBJ2-2, with 7 bases aligning to TRBD2. The CDR3 totals 17 residues. With 6 bases clipped from V and 1 base from J, the junction kept 11 bases outside the gene matches. Germline V lookup: CDR1 MDHEN, CDR2 SYDVKM.

The chain carries TRBV5-1 and TRBJ1-2, with D possibly TRBD1 on 6 matching bases. CDR1 and CDR2 from the germline V gene are SGHRS and YFSETQ. The CDR3 totals 14 residues. V was trimmed by 0 bases and J by 6 bases, leaving 12 bases between them. The CDR3 sequence: CASSLAQGNHGYTF. CDR3 DNA sequence: TGCGCCAGCAGCTTGGCACAGGGAAACCATGGCTACACCTTC.

The gene calls are TRBV7-9 and TRBJ1-1, with D uncertain. The CDR3 covers 12 residues. V shed 5 bases and J shed 6 bases, with 10 bases lying between them. Germline values: CDR1 SEHNR, CDR2 FQNEAQ (reference sequence). Written as DNA, the CDR3 is TGTGCCAGCAGCCCCCCAACCCCTGAAGCTTTCTTT. This sequence encodes CASSPPTPEAFF.

The chain recombines TRBV2 with TRBJ2-7; D may be TRBD2 (5 bases). CDR1 SNHLY and CDR2 FYNNEI come from the germline V gene. Trimming took off 0 bases at V and 2 bases at J, with 8 bases between the two ends. This CDR3 has 14 amino acids. The CDR3 DNA reads as TGTGCCAGCAGTGAAGCGGGAGAGACCTACGAGCAGTACTTC. This sequence encodes CASSEAGETYEQYF.